The 24 T cell receptor beta chains below were found in one sample sequenced in a study of T cell changes during pregnancy in multiple sclerosis. Assay used: immunoSEQ multiplex PCR; TCRdb lists only in-frame clones, some missing. The sample consists of about 42,000 clones, approximately 91% of them appearing once. This specimen was CD4+ T cells from peripheral blood mononuclear cells, taken in the second trimester of pregnancy. The receptors were sampled from a female donor in good health, enrolled as a control in a pregnancy study.

V is TRBV7-8 and J is TRBJ2-5, with 8 bases identical to TRBD2. The CDR3 consists of 18 residues. V shed 1 base, J shed 4 bases, and the junction held 14 bases outside the gene matches. Germline values: CDR1 SGHVS, CDR2 FQNEAQ. This chain's CDR3 is CASSLEIVKAGDRETQYF. The CDR3 coding sequence is TGTGCCAGCAGCTTAGAAATAGTCAAAGCGGGAGATCGAGAGACCCAGTACTTC.

This clone was seen only once. This chain uses TRBV10-3 with TRBJ2-5, with 7 bases matching TRBD2. The CDR3 contains 17 residues. Unmatched junction bases numbered 14, after V lost 5 bases and J lost 2 bases. Germline assignment: CDR1 ENHRY and CDR2 SYGVKD. The CDR3 nucleotides are TGTGCCATCAGTCAGAGCCAGGCGGGACTAACACAAGAGACCCAGTACTTC. Protein product: CAISQSQAGLTQETQYF.

This clone is a singleton in its sample. This chain joins TRBV29-1 and TRBJ2-7; the match to TRBD2 covers 8 bases. CDR3 length: 15 residues. Losses at the gene ends were 0 bases for V and 2 bases for J; bases not matched to a gene: 6. The germline V gene has CDR1 SQVTM and CDR2 ANQGSEA. CDR3 sequence (DNA): TGCAGCGTTGAAGATCCTCATAGCGGGACCTACGAGCAGTACTTC. It translates to CSVEDPHSGTYEQYF.

The V gene is TRBV30, the J gene TRBJ2-3, with a tentative D call TRBD1 (6 bases). Germline CDR1 and CDR2: GTSNPN and SVGIG (reference sequence). Trimming removed 2 bases from V and 4 bases from J, with 10 bases in between. The CDR3 runs to 13 residues. CDR3 residues: CAWSYRAADTQYF. DNA of the CDR3: TGTGCCTGGAGTTACAGGGCGGCAGATACGCAGTATTTT.

The chain employs TRBV5-6 and TRBJ1-6; D might be TRBD1 (6 bases). Germline V lookup: CDR1 SGHDT, CDR2 YYEEEE. Trimming cost V 4 bases and J 9 bases, with 17 bases left between them. The CDR3 length is 15 residues. The CDR3 DNA is TGTGCCAGCAGCGGAAGGGGGAGGGGATTTTCACCCCTCCACTTT. Protein product: CASSGRGRGFSPLHF.

V usage is TRBV2 and J usage is TRBJ2-3; TRBD1 might be the D (5 bases). CDR1 and CDR2 from the germline V gene are SNHLY and FYNNEI. V dropped 6 bases and J dropped 4 bases, with 17 bases sitting between them. This CDR3 has 15 amino acids. The CDR3 nucleotides read TGTGCCAGCAGCCCTTGGGGCGCACTATCAGATACGCAGTATTTT. It translates to CASSPWGALSDTQYF.

The V and J genes are TRBV9 and TRBJ2-7; TRBD2 matches 8 bases. Germline assignment: CDR1 SGDLS and CDR2 YYNGEE. This CDR3 has 14 residues. V lost 1 base, J lost 4 bases, and 4 bases stayed unmatched. CDR3: CASSVRREGYEQYF. CDR3 DNA: TGTGCCAGCAGCGTACGCCGGGAGGGGTACGAGCAGTACTTC.

J is TRBJ2-5 and V is TRBV6-5; 9 bases match TRBD2. This CDR3 region has 14 residues. With 6 bases clipped from V and 5 bases from J, the junction kept 7 bases outside the gene matches. Germline loops: CDR1 MNHEY, CDR2 SVGAGI. The CDR3 DNA reads as TGTGCCAGCAGATTAGCGGGAGCTGCTGAGACCCAGTACTTC. It encodes CASRLAGAAETQYF.

V gene TRBV19 combines with J gene TRBJ1-2; 9 nucleotides agree with TRBD1. J gave up 6 bases and V 3 bases, and 11 bases lay outside the gene matches. CDR3 length: 16 residues. CDR1 LNHDA and CDR2 SQIVND come from the germline V gene (reference sequence). The CDR3 sequence is CASSIFATGGGNGYTF. CDR3 coding DNA: TGTGCCAGTAGTATCTTCGCGACAGGGGGAGGGAATGGCTACACCTTC.

The rearrangement uses TRBV2 and TRBJ1-5, with D uncertain. This CDR3 is built from 16 residues. Trimming took off 6 bases at V and 2 bases at J, with 17 bases between the two ends. Germline-derived CDR1 and CDR2 are SNHLY and FYNNEI. In DNA form, the CDR3 reads TGTGCCAGCAGGGGGTCGAGGGCTGAGGGCAATCAGCCCCAGCATTTT. Translated, it gives CASRGSRAEGNQPQHF.

This chain uses TRBV5-4 with TRBJ2-7; D remains ambiguous. Deletions cut 4 bases from V and 7 bases from J, with 18 bases between. The germline CDR1 and CDR2 sequences are SGHNT and YYREEE (reference sequence). This CDR3 is built from 14 residues. The CDR3 reads CASSPSLTHSEQYF. Here the CDR3 DNA reads TGTGCCAGCAGCCCTAGTTTGACCCACTCGGAGCAGTACTTC.

This chain joins TRBV6-6 and TRBJ2-5, with D possibly matching TRBD2 (6 bases). Looked up from germline, CDR1 is MNHNY and CDR2 is SVGAGI (reference sequence). V dropped 8 bases and J dropped 5 bases, with 18 bases sitting between them. This CDR3 has 14 residues. The DNA of the CDR3 is TGTGCCAGCTCCTCCCGGGAGTCTGGGGAGACCCAGTACTTC. It specifies CASSSRESGETQYF.

This clone was seen a single time. The chain links TRBV28 to TRBJ2-3; TRBD2 agrees at 8 bases. Germline V lookup: CDR1 MDHEN, CDR2 SYDVKM. The CDR3 covers 13 residues. With V trimmed by 8 bases and J by 9 bases, 10 bases remained unmatched. This CDR3 reads CASGTGGTRTQYF. The CDR3 DNA follows: TGTGCCAGCGGAACGGGAGGGACCAGGACGCAGTATTTT.

J is TRBJ2-1 and V is TRBV19, with 8 bases lining up with TRBD2. V lost 5 bases and J lost 4; bases outside the gene matches: 10. This CDR3 has 16 amino acids. The germline CDR1 and CDR2 sequences are LNHDA and SQIVND (reference sequence). The CDR3, as DNA: TGTGCCAGTAGTGCTGGGGGAGCGGGGGTGTACAATGAGCAGTTCTTC. Translated: CASSAGGAGVYNEQFF.

This chain joins TRBV6-1 and TRBJ1-1, with a possible D match to TRBD1 (6 bases). The CDR3 totals 13 residues. Deletions cut 4 bases from V and 5 bases from J, with 11 bases between. Germline assignment: CDR1 MNHNS and CDR2 SASEGT. The CDR3: CASSVSGETEAFF. DNA of the CDR3: TGTGCCAGCAGTGTCTCAGGGGAGACTGAAGCTTTCTTT.

The chain joins TRBV28 to TRBJ2-3, with TRBD1 as a possible D gene (5 bases). The germline V and J ends were trimmed by 3 bases and 11 bases, with 9 bases remaining between them. There are 11 residues in the CDR3. CDR1 is MDHEN and CDR2 is SYDVKM in the germline V gene. CDR3 loop: CASSLTGQQYF. The CDR3 region has the DNA TGTGCCAGCAGTTTGACTGGACAGCAGTATTTT. The full variable domain, completed using reference TRBV28 and TRBJ2-3, is DVKVTQSSRYLVKRTGEKVFLECVQDMDHENMFWYRQDPGLGLRLIYFSYDVKMKEKGDIPEGYSVSREKKERFSLILESASTNQTSMYLCASSLTGQQYFGPGTRLTVL.

The J gene is TRBJ1-2, the V gene TRBV19, with no clear D. V lost 3 bases and J 3 bases, leaving 20 bases between the germline ends. Germline V gene data show CDR1 as LNHDA and CDR2 as SQIVND (reference sequence). The CDR3 runs 17 residues. The chain's CDR3 is CASSILPGKPGYYGYTF. Written as DNA, the CDR3 is TGTGCCAGTAGTATTCTACCGGGGAAGCCGGGATACTATGGCTACACCTTC.

The chain joins TRBV6-6 to TRBJ2-3; D possibly corresponds to TRBD2 (6 bases). The CDR3 contains 16 residues. Looked up from germline, CDR1 is MNHNY and CDR2 is SVGAGI (reference sequence). V lost 2 bases, J lost 2 bases, and 14 bases lay in between. For the CDR3, the DNA is TGTGCCAGCAGTTACAGGAGGGCAGCGGCCACAGATACGCAGTATTTT. It specifies CASSYRRAAATDTQYF.

The V and J genes are TRBV6-5 and TRBJ2-3, with 11 bases that match TRBD2. V dropped 9 bases and J dropped 2; count of bases not matched to a gene: 7. Germline V gives CDR1 MNHEY, CDR2 SVGAGI. The CDR3 is 15 residues long. The CDR3 DNA is TGTGCCAGTAACCGACTAGCGGGGCTCACAGATACGCAGTATTTT. This translates into CASNRLAGLTDTQYF.

The gene calls are TRBV6-6 and TRBJ1-5; the match to TRBD1 covers 11 bases. Germline CDR1 reads MNHNY; CDR2 reads SVGAGI (reference sequence). V was pared by 10 bases and J by 7 bases, with 9 bases of the junction left unmatched. CDR3 length equals 14 residues. For the CDR3, the DNA is TGTGCCACCGCACTGGGGGACAGGGGGCAGCCCCAGCATTTT. Its translation: CATALGDRGQPQHF.

The chain recombines TRBV18 with TRBJ2-7; TRBD2 aligns across 11 bases. Looked up from germline, CDR1 is KGHSH and CDR2 is LQKENI. The J segment lost 4 bases and the V segment lost 8 bases, leaving 7 bases of the junction unmatched. The CDR3 has 14 residues. CDR3 sequence (DNA): TGTGCCAGCACCGGGACTAGCGGTGAATACGAGCAGTACTTC. Translation: CASTGTSGEYEQYF.

This clone turned up a few times. V gene TRBV4-2 combines with J gene TRBJ2-1; 7 bases match TRBD2. Germline V gives CDR1 LGHNA, CDR2 YNFKEQ. The V gene end was trimmed by 1 base and the J gene end by 0 bases; junction bases not matched to a gene: 6. The CDR3 is made up of 17 amino acids. The CDR3 DNA is TGTGCCAGCAGCCAAGGCCTAGCGGCAGTCTCCTACAATGAGCAGTTCTTC. The encoded protein is CASSQGLAAVSYNEQFF.

The chain recombines TRBV28 with TRBJ2-7, with TRBD1 identical over 8 bases. The J segment lost 4 bases and the V segment lost 4 bases, leaving 9 bases of the junction unmatched. The germline gives CDR1 MDHEN, CDR2 SYDVKM. The CDR3 runs to 15 residues. The CDR3 sequence: CASSSGGATDYEQYF. Here the CDR3 DNA reads TGTGCCAGCAGTTCAGGGGGCGCAACTGATTACGAGCAGTACTTC.

The rearrangement joins TRBV10-3 to TRBJ1-2, with 9 bases identical to TRBD1. Germline V gene data show CDR1 as ENHRY and CDR2 as SYGVKD. The CDR3 covers 14 residues. V lost 8 bases and J lost 3; bases outside the gene matches: 7. Written as DNA, the CDR3 is TGTGCCATCCCCACAGGGGGCTACGACTATGGCTACACCTTC. This gives the protein CAIPTGGYDYGYTF.